The entry below gives a single T cell receptor (beta chain) sequence along with its context. Its antigen is unidentified. The data were obtained in a study of OX40 agonist ivuxolimab in advanced cancers. Regarding the study as a whole: Patients who responded partially at 0.1-3.0 mg/kg showed clonal expansion ranking among the lowest. Clonal expansion from baseline to week 6 occurred in both CD4+ and CD8+ T cells.

Sequencing was performed with immunoSEQ multiplex PCR; in TCRdb, only in-frame clones are kept and a portion is missing. In the table there are about 90,000 clones, about 89% of which are singletons. The TCR originated in an adult with an advanced solid tumor such as melanoma, head and neck, liver or kidney cancer. The sample consisted of CD4+ or CD8+ T cells sorted from blood, taken in a trial of the OX40 agonist ivuxolimab.

The CDR3 loop reads CASSPGTSGRSYEQYF. The CDR3 region has the DNA TGTGCCAGCAGCCCCGGGACTAGCGGACGCTCCTACGAGCAGTACTTC. The chain couples TRBV9 to TRBJ2-7, with 11 positions matching TRBD2. Germline V lookup: CDR1 SGDLS, CDR2 YYNGEE. The CDR3 is 16 amino acids. V lost 4 bases to trimming and J lost 0 bases; unmatched junction nucleotides: 6. Full variable domain (rest looked up from reference TRBV9 and TRBJ2-7): DSGVTQTPKHLITATGQRVTLRCSPRSGDLSVYWYQQSLDQGLQFLIQYYNGEERAKGNILERFSAQQFPDLHSELNLSSLELGDSALYFCASSPGTSGRSYEQYFGPGTRLTVT.